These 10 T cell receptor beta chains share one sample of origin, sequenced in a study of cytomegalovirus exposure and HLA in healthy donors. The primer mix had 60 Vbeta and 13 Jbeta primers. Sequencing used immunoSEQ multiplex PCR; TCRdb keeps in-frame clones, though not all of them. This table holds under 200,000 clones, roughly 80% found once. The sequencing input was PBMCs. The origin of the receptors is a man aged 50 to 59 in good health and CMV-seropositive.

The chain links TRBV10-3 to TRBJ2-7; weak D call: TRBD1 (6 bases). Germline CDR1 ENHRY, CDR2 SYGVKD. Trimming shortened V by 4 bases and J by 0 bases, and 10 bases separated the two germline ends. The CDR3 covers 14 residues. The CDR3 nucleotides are TGTGCCATCAGTGGGGACACTAGCTCCTACGAGCAGTACTTC. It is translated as CAISGDTSSYEQYF.

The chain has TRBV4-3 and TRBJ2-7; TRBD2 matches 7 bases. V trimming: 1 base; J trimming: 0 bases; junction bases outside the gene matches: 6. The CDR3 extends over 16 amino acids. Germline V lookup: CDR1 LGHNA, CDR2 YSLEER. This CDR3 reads CASSQVPSGSSYEQYF. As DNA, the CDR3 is TGCGCCAGCAGCCAAGTGCCTAGCGGCAGCTCCTACGAGCAGTACTTC.

The chain's CDR3 is CASSLELPSGGARTQYF. The CDR3 coding sequence is TGCGCCAGCAGCTTGGAATTGCCTAGCGGGGGGGCCAGAACGCAGTATTTT. The V gene is TRBV5-1, the J gene TRBJ2-3; 12 positions match TRBD2. The germline V gene encodes CDR1 SGHRS and CDR2 YFSETQ. Trimming cost V 0 bases and J 9 bases; bases outside gene matches: 11. The CDR3 consists of 17 residues. The variable domain in full, completed from reference TRBV5-1 and TRBJ2-3, reads KAGVTQTPRYLIKTRGQQVTLSCSPISGHRSVSWYQQTPGQGLQFLFEYFSETQRNKGNFPGRFSGRQFSNSRSEMNVSTLELGDSALYLCASSLELPSGGARTQYFGPGTRLTVL.

CDR3 nucleotide sequence: TGTGCCAGCTCACCGGGCCAGGGCAACAATGAGCAGTTCTTC. This encodes CASSPGQGNNEQFF. V gene TRBV18 combines with J gene TRBJ2-1; D perhaps matches TRBD1 (5 bases). Trimming took off 3 bases at V and 5 bases at J, with 11 bases between the two ends. The CDR3 consists of 14 residues. Germline CDR1 is KGHSH and CDR2 is LQKENI.

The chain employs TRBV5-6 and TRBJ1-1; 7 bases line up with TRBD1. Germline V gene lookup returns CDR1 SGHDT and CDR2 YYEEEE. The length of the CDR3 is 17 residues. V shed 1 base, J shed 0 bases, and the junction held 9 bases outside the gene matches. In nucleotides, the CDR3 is TGTGCCAGCAGCTTGACAGGGGCGACTTACATGAACACTGAAGCTTTCTTT. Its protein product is CASSLTGATYMNTEAFF.

The CDR3, as DNA: TGTGCCAGCAGCTTAGGGATTCGGGGGAGCTCCTACAATGAGCAGTTCTTC. Translated, it gives CASSLGIRGSSYNEQFF. This chain uses TRBV7-9 with TRBJ2-1, with D possibly TRBD2 on 6 matching bases. This CDR3 has 17 residues. Germline V gene sequence: CDR1 SEHNR, CDR2 FQNEAQ (reference sequence). Between the trimmed V and J ends, which lost 1 base and 0 bases, there was a span of 13 bases.

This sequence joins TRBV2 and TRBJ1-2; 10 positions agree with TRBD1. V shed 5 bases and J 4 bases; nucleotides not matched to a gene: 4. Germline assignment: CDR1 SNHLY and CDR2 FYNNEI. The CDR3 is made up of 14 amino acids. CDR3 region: CASSSTGGGYGYTF. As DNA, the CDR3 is TGTGCCAGCAGTTCGACAGGGGGCGGCTATGGCTACACCTTC.

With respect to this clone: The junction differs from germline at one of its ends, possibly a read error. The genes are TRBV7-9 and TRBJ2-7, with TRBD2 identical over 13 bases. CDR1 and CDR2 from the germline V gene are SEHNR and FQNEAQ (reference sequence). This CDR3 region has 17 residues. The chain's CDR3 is CSSSLTRTSGSSYEQYF. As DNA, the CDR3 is TGTTCCAGCAGCTTAACCAGGACTAGCGGGAGCTCCTACGAGCAGTACTTC.

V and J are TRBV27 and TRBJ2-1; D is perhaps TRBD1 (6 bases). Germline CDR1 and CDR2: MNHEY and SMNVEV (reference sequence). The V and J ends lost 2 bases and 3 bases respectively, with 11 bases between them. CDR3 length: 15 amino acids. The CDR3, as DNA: TGTGCCAGCAGTTTACAGGGGTTTGGCTACAATGAGCAGTTCTTC. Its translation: CASSLQGFGYNEQFF.

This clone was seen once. The chain's CDR3 is CASSTPDRDPGNTIYF. In DNA form, the CDR3 reads TGTGCCAGTAGTACACCCGACAGGGATCCTGGAAACACCATATATTTT. The chain links TRBV19 to TRBJ1-3; 7 nucleotides line up with TRBD1. Germline assignment: CDR1 LNHDA and CDR2 SQIVND (reference sequence). The length of the CDR3 is 16 residues. V shed 4 bases and J 2 bases; nucleotides not matched to a gene: 8.